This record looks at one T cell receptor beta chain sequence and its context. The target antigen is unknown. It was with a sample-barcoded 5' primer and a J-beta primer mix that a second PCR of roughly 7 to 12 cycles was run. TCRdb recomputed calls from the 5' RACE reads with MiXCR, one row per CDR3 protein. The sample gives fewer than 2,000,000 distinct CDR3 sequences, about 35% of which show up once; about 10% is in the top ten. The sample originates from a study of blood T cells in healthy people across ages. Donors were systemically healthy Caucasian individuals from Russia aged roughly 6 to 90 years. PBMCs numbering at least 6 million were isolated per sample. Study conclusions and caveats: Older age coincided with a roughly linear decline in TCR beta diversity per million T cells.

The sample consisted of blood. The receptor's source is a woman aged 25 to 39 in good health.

CDR3 in amino acids: CASSQMGIFGAFF. Written as DNA, the CDR3 is TGTGCCAGCAGCCAAATGGGAATTTTCGGAGCTTTCTTT. The rearrangement uses TRBV14 and TRBJ1-1, with D unclear. Trimming stripped 2 bases from V and 10 bases from J, with 14 bases between. Germline loops: CDR1 SGHDN, CDR2 FVKESK. CDR3 length: 13 amino acids.